The clone carrying this T cell receptor (beta chain) appeared once. Its antigen is not known. This specimen comes from a study of cytomegalovirus exposure and HLA in healthy donors. Study results and limitations: A later analysis appeared to link common viral pathogens to several of the most significant clusters. High sensitivity and specificity were reportedly achieved when the classifier diagnosed cytomegalovirus status. Approximately 160 TCR beta chains were listed as cytomegalovirus-associated. In a later analysis, DRB1 alleles had the most associated TCRs; HLA-C alleles the fewest.

J lost 5 bases, V lost 2 bases, and 9 bases had no gene match. This CDR3 comprises 16 residues. CDR1 and CDR2 (germline): SEHNR, FQNEAQ (reference sequence). The PCR had 60 Vbeta and 13 Jbeta primers. Some clones are missing from TCRdb's copy, which holds only in-frame ones; the method was immunoSEQ multiplex PCR. The sample contains approximately 110,000 clones, 78% of which appear only once. This clonotype was obtained from a man aged 40-55 years in good health and CMV-seronegative. This chain uses TRBV7-9 with TRBJ2-1, with 7 bases matching TRBD2. The material sequenced was PBMCs. The CDR3, as DNA: TGTGCCAGCAGCTTACGGAGCGGGGAGAGCAACAATGAGCAGTTCTTC. This encodes CASSLRSGESNNEQFF.